This TCR beta chain was captured in a study of blood T cell repertoires in COVID-19. Study background: Samples came from the United States, Italy and Spain, spanning acute and convalescent COVID-19. T cells, B-cell-depleted T cells, or PBMCs supplied cDNA or gDNA.

Profiled with immunoSEQ multiplex PCR; TCRdb holds only in-frame clones, not every one. This table has around 290,000 clones, approximately 88% appearing once. From germline, CDR1 is MGHDK and CDR2 SYGVNS. Trimming removed 7 bases at V and 9 bases at J, with 25 bases between. The CDR3 has 17 amino acids. Individuals drawn from 20 to 30 US areas were about 18 to 89 years old. Cohorts were based on clinical histories the participants reported. The sequenced sample was PBMCs or T cells enriched from blood (not recorded which). This sequence originates from a woman in her twenties or thirties who had recovered from COVID-19. The J gene is TRBJ1-6, the V gene TRBV25-1; D is unresolved. CDR3 region: CASNSGPVGVLGSPLHF. The CDR3 DNA sequence: TGTGCCAGCAACTCCGGGCCCGTGGGAGTCTTGGGTTCACCCCTCCACTTT.